This T cell receptor beta chain was sequenced in a study of blood T cell repertoires in COVID-19. Study details: From the United States, Italy and Spain came samples of acute and convalescent COVID-19.

Under the authors' procedure: It was from reference gene primer amplification that nucleated cell counts were estimated. Using immunoSEQ multiplex PCR, the repertoire was profiled, and TCRdb retains in-frame clones only, with some absent. V and J calls and clone size follow that table, whereas D and trimming were derived from the DNA. Seen here are 90,000 to 150,000 clones, 75% to 85% observed once, and the top ten hold almost 4%. V lost 4 bases to trimming and J lost 9 bases; unmatched junction nucleotides: 8. CDR1 and CDR2 from the germline V gene are SGHTA and FQGNSA. CDR3 length: 15 residues. This TCR came from a woman older than 75 with acute or convalescent COVID-19. Sequenced: peripheral blood. This rearrangement joins TRBV7-2 to TRBJ2-1; TRBD2 matches 11 bases. CDR3 in DNA: TGTGCCAGCAGCTCTATAGCGGGAGGGTCCCCTGAGCAGTTCTTC. It codes for CASSSIAGGSPEQFF.